This T cell receptor (beta chain) stems from a study of blood T cell repertoires in COVID-19. Study information: The samples span acute and convalescent COVID-19 from the United States, Italy and Spain.

The CDR3 runs 16 residues. The V end lost 4 bases, the J end lost 5 bases, and 20 bases lay between the germline ends. Germline V CDR1 and CDR2: LGHNA, YNFKEQ. Authors' methods: Nucleated cell counts were estimated from reference gene primer amplification. Produced via immunoSEQ multiplex PCR; TCRdb's table is partial and in-frame only. V and J calls and clone size follow that table, whereas D and trimming were derived from the DNA. The sample shows about 220,000 clones, roughly four fifths of them seen only once. Sequencing used PBMCs or T cells enriched from blood (not recorded which). This clonotype was obtained from an older woman who had recovered from COVID-19. This chain uses TRBV4-2 with TRBJ2-5, with a possible D match to TRBD1 (6 bases). As DNA, the CDR3 is TGTGCCAGCAGCCGAGCCTGGGGACAAGGGGACGAGACCCAGTACTTC. This sequence encodes CASSRAWGQGDETQYF.